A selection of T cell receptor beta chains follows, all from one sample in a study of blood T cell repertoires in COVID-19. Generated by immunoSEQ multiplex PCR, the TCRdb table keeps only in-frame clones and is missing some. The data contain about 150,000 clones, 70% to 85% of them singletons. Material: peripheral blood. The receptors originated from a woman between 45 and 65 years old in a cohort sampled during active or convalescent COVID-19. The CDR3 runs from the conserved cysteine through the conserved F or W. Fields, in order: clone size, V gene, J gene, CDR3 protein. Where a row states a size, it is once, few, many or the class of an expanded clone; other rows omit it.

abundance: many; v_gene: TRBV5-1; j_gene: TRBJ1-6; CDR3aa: CASTEGWGGGTPLHF
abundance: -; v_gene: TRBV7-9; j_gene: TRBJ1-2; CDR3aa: CASSQRQAAYGYTF
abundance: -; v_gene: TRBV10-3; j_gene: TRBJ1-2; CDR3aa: CAISEGQGNYGYTF
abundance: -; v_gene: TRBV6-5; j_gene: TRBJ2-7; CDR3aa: CASSYSSFSYEQYF
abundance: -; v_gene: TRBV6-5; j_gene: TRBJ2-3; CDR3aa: CARGTDGTDTQYF
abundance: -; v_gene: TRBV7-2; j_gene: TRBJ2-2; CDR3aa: CASRQRDSSNTGELFF
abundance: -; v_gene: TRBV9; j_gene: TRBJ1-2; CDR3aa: CASSATGGSDYGYTF
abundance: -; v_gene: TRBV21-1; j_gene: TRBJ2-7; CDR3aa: CASSKATGVNEQYF
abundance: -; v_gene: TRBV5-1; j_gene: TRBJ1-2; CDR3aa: CASSGGQGRYGYTF
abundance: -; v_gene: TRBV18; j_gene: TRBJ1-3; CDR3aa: CASSPSTGYSGNTIYF
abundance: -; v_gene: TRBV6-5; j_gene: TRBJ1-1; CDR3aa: CASSQQGDLNTEAFF
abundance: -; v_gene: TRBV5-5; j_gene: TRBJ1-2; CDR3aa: CASSPQTGDYGYTF
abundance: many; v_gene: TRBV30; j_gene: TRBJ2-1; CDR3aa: CAWSHKGVGQFF
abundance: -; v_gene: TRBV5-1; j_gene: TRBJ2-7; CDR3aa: CASSRGQTYEQYF
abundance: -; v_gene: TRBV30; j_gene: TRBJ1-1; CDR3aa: CASVSMDGHVNTEAFF
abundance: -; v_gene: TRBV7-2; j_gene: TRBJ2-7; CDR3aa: CASSPRTSDGYEQYF
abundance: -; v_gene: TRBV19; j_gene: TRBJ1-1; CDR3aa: CASTPEGAAFGEAFF
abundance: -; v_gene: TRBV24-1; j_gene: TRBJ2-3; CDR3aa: CATSDLEGGADTQYF
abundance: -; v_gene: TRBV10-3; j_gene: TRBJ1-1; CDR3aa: CAIRQGGNTEAFF
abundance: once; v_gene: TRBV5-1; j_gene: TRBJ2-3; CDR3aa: CASSLRQSTDTQYF
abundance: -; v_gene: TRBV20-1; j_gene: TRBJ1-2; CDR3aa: CSASRGELQYGYTF
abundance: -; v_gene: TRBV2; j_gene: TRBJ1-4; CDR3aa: CASRLTGINEKLFF
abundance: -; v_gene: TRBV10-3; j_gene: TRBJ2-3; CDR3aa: CAIRGGAESTDTQYF
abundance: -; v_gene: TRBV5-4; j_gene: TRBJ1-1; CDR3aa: CASSWTGTNTEAFF
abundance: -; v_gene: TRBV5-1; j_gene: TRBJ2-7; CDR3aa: CASSLAGQMYEQYF
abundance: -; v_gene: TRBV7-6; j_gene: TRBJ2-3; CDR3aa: CASSPGIDKSF
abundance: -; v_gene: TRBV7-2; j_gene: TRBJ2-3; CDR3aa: CASSSRTGTDTQYF
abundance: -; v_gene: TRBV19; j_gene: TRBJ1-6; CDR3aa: CASSSFGGGNSPLHF
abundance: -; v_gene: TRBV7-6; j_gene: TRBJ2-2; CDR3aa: CASSSRGAFGTGELFF
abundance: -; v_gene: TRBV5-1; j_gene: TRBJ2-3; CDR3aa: CASSLAPGGDPTDTQYF
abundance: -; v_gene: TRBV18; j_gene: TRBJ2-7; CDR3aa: CASSTNAGTGVYEQYF
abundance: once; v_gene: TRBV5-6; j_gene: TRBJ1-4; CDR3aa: CASSSDGSELFF
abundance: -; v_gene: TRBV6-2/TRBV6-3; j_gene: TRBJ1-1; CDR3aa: CASSTRTMGGYTQEAFF
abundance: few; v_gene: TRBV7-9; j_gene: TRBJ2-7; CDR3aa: CASSLRAVHEQYF
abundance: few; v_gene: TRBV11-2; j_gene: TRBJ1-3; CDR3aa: CASSRGLGSGNTIYF
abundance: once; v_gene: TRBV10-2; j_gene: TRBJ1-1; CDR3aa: CASSETGQGARGDTEAFF
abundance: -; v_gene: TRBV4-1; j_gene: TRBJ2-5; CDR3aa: CASSQPGGPSEETQYF
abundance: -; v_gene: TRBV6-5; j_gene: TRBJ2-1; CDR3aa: CASSYSIVLESEQFF
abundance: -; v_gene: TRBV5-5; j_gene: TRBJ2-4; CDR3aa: CASSLVASSTNIQYF
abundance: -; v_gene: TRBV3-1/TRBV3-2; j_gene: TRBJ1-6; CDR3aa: CASRPTDSNSPLHF
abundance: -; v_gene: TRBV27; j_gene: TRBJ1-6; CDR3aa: CASSSPTGTLHF
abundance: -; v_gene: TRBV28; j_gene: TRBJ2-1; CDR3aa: CASILVRGGPYNEQFF
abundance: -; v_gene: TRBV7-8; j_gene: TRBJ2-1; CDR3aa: CASSTRLAGDYNEQFF
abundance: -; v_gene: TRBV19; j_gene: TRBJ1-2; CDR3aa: CAATPGGVRNYGYTF
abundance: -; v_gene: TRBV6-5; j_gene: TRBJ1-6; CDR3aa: CASSAGLGYNSPLHF
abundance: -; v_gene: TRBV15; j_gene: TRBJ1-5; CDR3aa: CATSRDSAGANQPQHF
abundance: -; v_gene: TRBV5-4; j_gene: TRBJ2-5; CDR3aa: CASSRQGGSSETQYF
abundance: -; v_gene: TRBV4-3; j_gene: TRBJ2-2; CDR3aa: CASSVQESGELFF
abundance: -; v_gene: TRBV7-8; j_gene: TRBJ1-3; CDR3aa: CASSPSSFSGTGNTIYF
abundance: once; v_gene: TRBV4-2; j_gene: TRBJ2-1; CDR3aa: CASSQGFSGDSYNEQFF
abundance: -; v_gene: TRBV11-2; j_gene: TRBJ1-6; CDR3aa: CASTSYGDSPLHF
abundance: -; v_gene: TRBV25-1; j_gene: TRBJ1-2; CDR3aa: CASRGEVGYTF